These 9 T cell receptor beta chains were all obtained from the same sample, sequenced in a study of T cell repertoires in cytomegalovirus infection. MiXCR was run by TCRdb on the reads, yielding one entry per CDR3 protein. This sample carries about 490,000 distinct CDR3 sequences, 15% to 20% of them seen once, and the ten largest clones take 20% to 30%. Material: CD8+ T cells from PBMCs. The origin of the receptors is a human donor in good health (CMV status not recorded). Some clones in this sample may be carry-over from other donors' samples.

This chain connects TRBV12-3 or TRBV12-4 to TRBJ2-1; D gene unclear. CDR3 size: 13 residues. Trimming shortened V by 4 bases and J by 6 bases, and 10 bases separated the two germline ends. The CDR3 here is CASSSKGGNEQFF. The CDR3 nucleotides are TGTGCCAGCAGTTCCAAGGGTGGCAATGAGCAGTTCTTC.

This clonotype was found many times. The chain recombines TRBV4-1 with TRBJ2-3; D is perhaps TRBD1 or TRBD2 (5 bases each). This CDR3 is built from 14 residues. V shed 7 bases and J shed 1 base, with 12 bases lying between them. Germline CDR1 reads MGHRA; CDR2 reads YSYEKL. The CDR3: CASTDGAGTDTQYF. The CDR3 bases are TGCGCCAGCACCGACGGGGCGGGCACAGATACGCAGTATTTT.

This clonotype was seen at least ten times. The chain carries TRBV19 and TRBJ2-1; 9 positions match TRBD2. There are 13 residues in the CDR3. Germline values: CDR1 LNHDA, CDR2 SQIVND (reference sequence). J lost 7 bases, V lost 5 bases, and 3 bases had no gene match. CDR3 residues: CASSEAGGNEQFF. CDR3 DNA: TGTGCCAGTAGTGAGGCGGGAGGGAATGAGCAGTTCTTC.

The CDR3 loop reads CASSLWAPGGSSYEQYF. The CDR3, as DNA: TGTGCCAGCAGCTTATGGGCCCCAGGGGGAAGCTCCTACGAGCAGTACTTC. The V gene is TRBV11-2, the J gene TRBJ2-7; TRBD1 aligns across 7 bases. The V gene's germline CDR1 is SGHAT and CDR2 FQNNGV. CDR3 size: 17 residues. V was pared by 2 bases and J by 0 bases, with 10 bases of the junction left unmatched. Drawing the rest from reference TRBV11-2 and TRBJ2-7, the complete variable domain is EAGVAQSPRYKIIEKRQSVAFWCNPISGHATLYWYQQILGQGPKLLIQFQNNGVVDDSQLPKDRFSAERLKGVDSTLKIQPAKLEDSAVYLCASSLWAPGGSSYEQYFGPGTRLTVT.

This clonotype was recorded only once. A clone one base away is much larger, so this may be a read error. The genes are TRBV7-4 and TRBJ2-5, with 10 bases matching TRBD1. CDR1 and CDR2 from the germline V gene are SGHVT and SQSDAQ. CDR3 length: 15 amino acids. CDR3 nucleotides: TGTACCAGCAGCTTTATTGACAGGGGGCGAGAGACCCAGTACTTC. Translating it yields CTSSFIDRGRETQYF.

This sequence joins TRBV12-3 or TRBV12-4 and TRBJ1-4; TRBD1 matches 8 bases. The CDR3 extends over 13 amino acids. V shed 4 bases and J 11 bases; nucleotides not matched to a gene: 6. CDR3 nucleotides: TGTGCCAGCAGTTCCACAAACAGGGGGAAACTGTTTTTT. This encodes CASSSTNRGKLFF.

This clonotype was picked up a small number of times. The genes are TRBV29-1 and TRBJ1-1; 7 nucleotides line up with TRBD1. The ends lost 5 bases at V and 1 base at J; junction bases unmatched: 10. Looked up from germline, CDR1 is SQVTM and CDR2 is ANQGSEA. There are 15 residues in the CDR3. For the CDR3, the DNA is TGCAGCGTTCTAGCAAGGGGGCTTCGGAACACTGAAGCTTTCTTT. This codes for CSVLARGLRNTEAFF.

The CDR3 nucleotides read TGCGCCAGCAGCCAAGGTACGGGGTTGGCTCAGCCCCAGCATTTT. The encoded protein is CASSQGTGLAQPQHF. This rearrangement joins TRBV4-1 to TRBJ1-5; no clear D. CDR1 and CDR2 from the germline V gene are MGHRA and YSYEKL. Trimming left V 1 base short and J 6 bases short, with 13 bases between. CDR3 length: 15 amino acids.

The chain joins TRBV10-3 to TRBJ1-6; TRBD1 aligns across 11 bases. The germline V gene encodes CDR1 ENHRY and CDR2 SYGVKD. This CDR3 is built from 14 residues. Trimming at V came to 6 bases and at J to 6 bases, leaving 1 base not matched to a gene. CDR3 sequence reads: CAIRDRGRNSPLHF. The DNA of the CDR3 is TGTGCCATCAGGGACAGGGGGCGTAATTCACCCCTCCACTTT.